The clone carrying this T cell receptor (beta chain) appeared many times. No antigen is known for it. The CDR3 runs to 14 residues. Germline V gene lookup returns CDR1 SGHRS and CDR2 YFSETQ. V was clipped by 0 bases and J by 3 bases, with 10 bases between them. The data stem from a study of breast tumors, draining lymph nodes, adjacent tissues. General observations from the study: Compared with basal-like, luminal-like tumors shared significantly more repertoire with nontumor tissue. Tumor TCR diversity was below lymph nodes but above nontumor tissue.

TCRdb reprocessed the multiplex PCR reads with MiXCR, giving one entry per CDR3 protein. The sample consists of approximately 100,000 distinct CDR3 sequences, around 21% of them appearing once. The lymph nodes were axillary draining lymph nodes from breast cancer patients. Sequencing input: axillary lymph node tissue. V gene TRBV5-1 combines with J gene TRBJ2-7, with D maybe TRBD2 (5 bases). The receptor was isolated from a female donor with breast cancer. Some clones in this sample may be carry-over from other donors' samples. In nucleotides, the CDR3 is TGCGCCAGCAGCTTGGGGACTGTCGGCTACGAGCAGTACTTC. Translated: CASSLGTVGYEQYF.